This passage covers 13 T cell receptor beta chains from one sample sequenced in a study of shared clonotypes between healthy human individuals. Naive-designated CD8 cells lacked CD45RO, were positively enriched for CCR7, and omitted terminally differentiated effector memory CD45RA+ cells. Profiling relied on immunoSEQ multiplex PCR, and the TCRdb table lists in-frame clones only, not all of them. This table has fewer than 1 million clones, about 96% appearing once. The sequenced sample consisted of naive CD8+ T cells sorted from blood. These receptors came from a man under 40 in good health.

The rearrangement links TRBV28 to TRBJ2-7, with a weak D call TRBD1 (6 bases). V was shortened by 6 bases and J by 4 bases, with 16 bases between the two germline ends. CDR1 is MDHEN and CDR2 is SYDVKM in the germline V gene. The length of the CDR3 is 14 residues. CDR3 loop: CASSLTGQPYEQYF. CDR3 in DNA: TGTGCCAGCAGCCTAACCGGACAGCCTTACGAGCAGTACTTC.

V and J are TRBV4-1 and TRBJ2-7, with D possibly being TRBD2 (5 bases). Trimming took off 4 bases at V and 6 bases at J, with 19 bases between the two ends. This CDR3 has 15 amino acids. Germline values: CDR1 MGHRA, CDR2 YSYEKL. The CDR3 DNA reads TGCGCCAGCAGCCCCAGACCGTCCCTAGCTACCGAGCAGTACTTC. It is translated as CASSPRPSLATEQYF.

This chain joins TRBV10-2 and TRBJ2-7; tentatively, D is TRBD1 (6 bases). Trimming left V 7 bases short and J 0 bases short, with 10 bases between. The CDR3 length is 13 residues. Germline V gives CDR1 WSHSY, CDR2 SAAADI. The CDR3: CASTAGVSYEQYF. DNA of the CDR3: TGCGCCAGCACAGCAGGGGTCTCCTACGAGCAGTACTTC.

This CDR3 reads CASSQDGITGITYYEQYF. CDR3 bases: TGCGCCAGCAGCCAAGATGGAATTACAGGGATAACTTACTACGAGCAGTACTTC. The rearrangement uses TRBV4-1 and TRBJ2-7, with D tentatively TRBD1 (6 bases). Trimming pared 0 bases from V and 3 bases from J, leaving 21 bases between. From germline, CDR1 is MGHRA and CDR2 YSYEKL. The CDR3 totals 18 residues.

J is TRBJ2-7 and V is TRBV9, with D unresolved. CDR1 and CDR2 from the germline V gene are SGDLS and YYNGEE. V lost 1 base and J lost 7, with 9 bases in between. CDR3 length: 12 residues. The CDR3 nucleotides read TGTGCCAGCAGCGTATCATCCGGAGAGCAGTACTTC. Translation gives CASSVSSGEQYF.

The CDR3 nucleotides are TGTGCCAGCAGCGTAGGAGGGGCGGGACCGGCTGAAAAACTGTTTTTT. Amino acids: CASSVGGAGPAEKLFF. The chain uses TRBV9 and TRBJ1-4, with D perhaps TRBD1 (5 bases). The germline V and J ends were trimmed by 0 bases and 7 bases, with 16 bases remaining between them. The CDR3 has 16 amino acids. Germline V gene sequence: CDR1 SGDLS, CDR2 YYNGEE. The full variable domain, completed using reference TRBV9 and TRBJ1-4, is DSGVTQTPKHLITATGQRVTLRCSPRSGDLSVYWYQQSLDQGLQFLIQYYNGEERAKGNILERFSAQQFPDLHSELNLSSLELGDSALYFCASSVGGAGPAEKLFFGSGTQLSVL.

Only one count was recorded for this clone. V and J are TRBV2 and TRBJ2-1; D unclear. This CDR3 region has 16 residues. V was shortened by 5 bases and J by 5 bases, with 19 bases between the two germline ends. Germline CDR1 reads SNHLY; CDR2 reads FYNNEI. The CDR3 DNA reads TGTGCCAGCAGTTTTATGGAGCAGTCGCTCGACAATGAGCAGTTCTTC. It codes for CASSFMEQSLDNEQFF.

V and J are TRBV5-6 and TRBJ2-7, with D hard to call. Germline V lookup: CDR1 SGHDT, CDR2 YYEEEE. The ends were cut back, 4 bases at V and 2 bases at J, with 16 bases in the middle. The CDR3 has 15 amino acids. CDR3 sequence: CASSPTSHTPYEQYF. The CDR3 DNA follows: TGTGCCAGCAGCCCGACCTCCCACACCCCCTACGAGCAGTACTTC.

The rearrangement links TRBV7-3 to TRBJ2-1; possible D gene TRBD2, 6 bases. Trimming stripped 5 bases from V and 9 bases from J, with 17 bases between. Looked up from germline, CDR1 is SGHTA and CDR2 is FQGTGA. This CDR3 has 14 amino acids. The DNA for the CDR3 is TGTGCCAGCAGCCCCTACGCCATCGGGAGTGAGCAGTTCTTC. Residues: CASSPYAIGSEQFF.

The chain couples TRBV5-3 to TRBJ1-5; D is uncertain. TRBV5-3 qualifies as an ORF whose function is uncertain. CDR3 length: 16 residues. V lost 1 base and J lost 0, with 11 bases in between. DNA for the CDR3: TGTGCCAGAAGCTTGAGAGGGTCAAATAGCAATCAGCCCCAGCATTTT. It is translated as CARSLRGSNSNQPQHF.

The CDR3 sequence: CASSSGTMNTGELFF. For the CDR3, the DNA is TGTGCCAGCAGTTCCGGGACGATGAACACCGGGGAGCTGTTTTTT. The chain recombines TRBV6-1 with TRBJ2-2; D possibly uses TRBD1 or TRBD2 (5 bases each). Trimming pared 5 bases from V and 1 base from J, leaving 11 bases between. There are 15 residues in the CDR3. Germline CDR1 is MNHNS and CDR2 is SASEGT.

The rearrangement uses TRBV27 and TRBJ1-1, with TRBD1 as a possible D gene (5 bases). The length of the CDR3 is 16 residues. Germline V lookup: CDR1 MNHEY, CDR2 SMNVEV (reference sequence). Trimming left V 5 bases short and J 3 bases short, with 19 bases between. The CDR3 DNA is TGTGCCAGCAGTATCAGGGAAACCCGAACGGACACTGAAGCTTTCTTT. This gives the protein CASSIRETRTDTEAFF.

The rearrangement uses TRBV27 and TRBJ2-7; D is perhaps TRBD1 (6 bases). Per germline, CDR1 MNHEY and CDR2 SMNVEV (reference sequence). The CDR3 consists of 14 residues. V gave up 6 bases and J gave up 1 base, with 13 bases separating them. CDR3 loop: CASRTSQGSYEQYF. CDR3 nucleotide sequence: TGTGCCAGCAGAACGAGTCAGGGGTCCTACGAGCAGTACTTC.